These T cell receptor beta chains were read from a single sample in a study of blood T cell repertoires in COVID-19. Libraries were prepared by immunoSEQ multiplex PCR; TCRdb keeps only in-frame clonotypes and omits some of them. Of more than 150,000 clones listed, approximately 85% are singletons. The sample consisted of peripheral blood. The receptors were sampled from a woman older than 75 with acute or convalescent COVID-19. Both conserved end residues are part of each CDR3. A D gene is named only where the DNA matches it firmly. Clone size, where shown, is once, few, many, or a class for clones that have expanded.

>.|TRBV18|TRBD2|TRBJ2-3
TGTGCCAGCTCAAGGACTAGCGGAGTCCGCACAGATACGCAGTATTTT
CASSRTSGVRTDTQYF
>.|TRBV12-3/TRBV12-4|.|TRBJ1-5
TGTGCCAGCACCCCTGGGGGGAGGCAGCCCCAGCATTTT
CASTPGGRQPQHF
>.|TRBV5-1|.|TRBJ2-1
TGCGCCAGCAGCTCCGGGACACCGCTCTACAATGAGCAGTTCTTC
CASSSGTPLYNEQFF
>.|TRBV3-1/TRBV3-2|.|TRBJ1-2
TGTGCCAGCAGCCAAGACCGGACAGCGGATGGCTACACCTTC
CASSQDRTADGYTF
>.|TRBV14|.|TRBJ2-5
TGTGCCAGCAGCCAGGAGGAGACCCAGTACTTC
CASSQEETQYF
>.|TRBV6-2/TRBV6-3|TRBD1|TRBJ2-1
TGTGCCAGCAGTTACTCGACAGGGTACAATGAGCAGTTCTTC
CASSYSTGYNEQFF
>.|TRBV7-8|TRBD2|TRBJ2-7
TGTGCCAGCAGCTTAAAGACCCTAGCGGGAGGTTACGAGCAGTACTTC
CASSLKTLAGGYEQYF
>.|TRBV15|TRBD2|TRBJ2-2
TGTGCCACCAGCAGTCACCTGGGACTAGCGGGAGGCACCGGGGAGCTGTTTTTT
CATSSHLGLAGGTGELFF
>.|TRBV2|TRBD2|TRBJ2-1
TGTGCCAGCAGTGAAAGCGGGAGCTCCTACAATGAGCAGTTCTTC
CASSESGSSYNEQFF
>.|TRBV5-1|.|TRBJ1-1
TGCGCCAGCAGCTTTCCAGGGATAGACACTGAAGCTTTCTTT
CASSFPGIDTEAFF
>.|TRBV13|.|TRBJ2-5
TGTGCCAGCAGCTCAGAAAAAGAGACCCAGTACTTC
CASSSEKETQYF
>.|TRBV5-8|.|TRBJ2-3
TGTGCCAGCAGCTTGGGCAGTCCCAGCACAGATACGCAGTATTTT
CASSLGSPSTDTQYF
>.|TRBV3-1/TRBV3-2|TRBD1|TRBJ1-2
TGTGCCAGCAGCCAAGTACAGGGGGGAGGCTACACCTTC
CASSQVQGGGYTF
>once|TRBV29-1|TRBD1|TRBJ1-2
TGCAGCGTTGGAAAGGCCAGGGGGAACTATGGCTACACCTTC
CSVGKARGNYGYTF
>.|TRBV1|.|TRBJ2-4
TGCACCAGCAGCCAAGATTCGGGTAGCTTGGCCAAAAACATTCAGTACTTC
CTSSQDSGSLAKNIQYF
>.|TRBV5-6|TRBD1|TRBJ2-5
TGTGCCAGCAGCTTGTATGCGGGCAGGGGGCGGGAGACCCAGTACTTC
CASSLYAGRGRETQYF
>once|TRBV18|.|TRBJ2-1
TGTGCCAGCTCACCGGACTTGTACAATGAGCAGTTCTTC
CASSPDLYNEQFF
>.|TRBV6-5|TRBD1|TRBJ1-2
TGTGCCAGCAGACCCGACAGGGACCTCTATGGCTACACCTTC
CASRPDRDLYGYTF
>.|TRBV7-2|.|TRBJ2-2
TGTGCCAGCAGCTTAGCGGGAGGGGGAAACACCGGGGAGCTGTTTTTT
CASSLAGGGNTGELFF
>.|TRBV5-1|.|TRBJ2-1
TGCGCCAGCAGCTTATCACAAGGCGGTGGTTATGAGCAGTTCTTC
CASSLSQGGGYEQFF
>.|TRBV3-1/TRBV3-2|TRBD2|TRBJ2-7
TGTGCCACCGGGACTAGAGGCCCCTACGAGCAGTACTTC
CATGTRGPYEQYF
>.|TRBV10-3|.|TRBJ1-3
TGTGCCATTCAGGGATTGTCTGGAAACACCATATATTTT
CAIQGLSGNTIYF
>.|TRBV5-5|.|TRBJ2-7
TGTGCCAGCAGCCAAGGGGGTAACGAGCAGTACTTC
CASSQGGNEQYF
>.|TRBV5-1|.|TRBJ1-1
TGCGCCAGCAGCCCTAGGGAAGGGGTGGGGACTGAAGCTTTCTTT
CASSPREGVGTEAFF
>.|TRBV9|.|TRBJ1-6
TGTGCCAGCAGCGTAGCGCTAGGGAGTGATTCACCCCTCCACTTT
CASSVALGSDSPLHF
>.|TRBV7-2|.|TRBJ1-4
TGTGCCAGCAGCTTAAGACAGTCAACTAATGAAAAACTGTTTTTT
CASSLRQSTNEKLFF
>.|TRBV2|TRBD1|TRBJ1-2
TGTGCCAGCATCCCCCTCGTCCCCGGGACAGGGGGCTATGGCTACACCTTC
CASIPLVPGTGGYGYTF
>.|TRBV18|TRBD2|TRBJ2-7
TGTGCCAGCTCACCCCGAGGACTAGCGGGAAGCGACGAGCAGTACTTC
CASSPRGLAGSDEQYF
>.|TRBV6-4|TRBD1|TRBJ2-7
TGTGCCAGCAGTGTCTTTTGGGACAGGGGGCGCGACGAGCAGTACTTC
CASSVFWDRGRDEQYF
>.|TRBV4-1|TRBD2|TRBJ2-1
TGCGCCAGCACAGATTTAGCGGGAGGGCTGGGAAACAATGAGCAGTTCTTC
CASTDLAGGLGNNEQFF
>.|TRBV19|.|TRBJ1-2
TGTGCCAGTAGTCGCCAAGCGGGAATCTATGGCTACACCTTC
CASSRQAGIYGYTF
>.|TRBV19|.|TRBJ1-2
TGTGCCAGTAGTATGGGGGCGAACAGATACTACTATGGCTACACCTTC
CASSMGANRYYYGYTF
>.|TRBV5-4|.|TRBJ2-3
TGTGCCAGCAGCTTCGGCGGAGGGAGCACAGATACGCAGTATTTT
CASSFGGGSTDTQYF
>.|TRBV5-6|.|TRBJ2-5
TGTGCCAGCAGCTTGGTTAGCCCAGATCAAGAGACCCAGTACTTC
CASSLVSPDQETQYF
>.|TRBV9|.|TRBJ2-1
TGTGCCAGCAGCGTAGGATCTAGCCACAATGAGCAGTTCTTC
CASSVGSSHNEQFF
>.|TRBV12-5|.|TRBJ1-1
TGTGCTAGTGTCAGACTGGGTGGCACTGAAGCTTTCTTT
CASVRLGGTEAFF
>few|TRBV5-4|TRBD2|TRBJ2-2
TGTGCCAGCAGCCACGGACTAGCGGGAGAGGGCGGGGAGCTGTTTTTT
CASSHGLAGEGGELFF
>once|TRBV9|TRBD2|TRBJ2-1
TGTGCCAGCAGTGATACCGGGACTAGCGGGAGTCGTGAGCAGTTCTTC
CASSDTGTSGSREQFF
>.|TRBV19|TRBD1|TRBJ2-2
TGTGCCACTAGGACAGGGTCGGACACCGGGGAGCTGTTTTTT
CATRTGSDTGELFF
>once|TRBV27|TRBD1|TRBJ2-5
TGTGCCAGCAGTTTAAGGGACAGGGAGGAAGAGACCCAGTACTTC
CASSLRDREEETQYF
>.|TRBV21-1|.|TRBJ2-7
TGTGCCAGCAGCGGGGAGGCGGGGGGATACGAGCAGTACTTC
CASSGEAGGYEQYF
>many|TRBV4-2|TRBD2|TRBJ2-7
TGTGCCAGCAGCCAAGAGGGGACTAGCGGGAGCTCCTACGAGCAGTACTTC
CASSQEGTSGSSYEQYF
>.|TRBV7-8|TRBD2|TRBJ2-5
TGTGCCAGCAGCGACACGACGACTAGCGGGAGAAAGACCCAGTACTTC
CASSDTTTSGRKTQYF
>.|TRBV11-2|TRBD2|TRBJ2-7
TGTGCCAGCAGCTCGGGACTAGCGGTCTCCTACGAGCAGTACTTC
CASSSGLAVSYEQYF
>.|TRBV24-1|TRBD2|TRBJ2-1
TGTGCCACCAGGGCGGGAGGGGGCAATGAGCAGTTCTTC
CATRAGGGNEQFF
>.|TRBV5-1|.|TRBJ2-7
TGCGCCAGCAGCCCGGACATACCCTACGAGCAGTACTTC
CASSPDIPYEQYF
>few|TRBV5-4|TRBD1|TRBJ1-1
TGTGCCAGCAGCTGGACAGGGGCAAAGAACACTGAAGCTTTCTTT
CASSWTGAKNTEAFF
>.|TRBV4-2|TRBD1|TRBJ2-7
TGTGCCAGCAGCCAAGTTCCAGGGGGCCCCGCCTACGAGCAGTACTTC
CASSQVPGGPAYEQYF
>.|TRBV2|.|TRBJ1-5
TGTGCCAGCAGTGTGGGGGGGGTCGGCAATCAGCCCCAGCATTTT
CASSVGGVGNQPQHF
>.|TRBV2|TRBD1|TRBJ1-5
TGTGCCAGCAGTCGGGACAGGAGGGCCAATCAGCCCCAGCATTTT
CASSRDRRANQPQHF
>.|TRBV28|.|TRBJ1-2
TGTGCCAGCAGTGATTTCCGACTTCAGGGGTACTATGGCTACACCTTC
CASSDFRLQGYYGYTF
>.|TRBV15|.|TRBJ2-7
TGTGCCACCAGCAGAGACCCAGGGATTTACAACGAGCAGTACTTC
CATSRDPGIYNEQYF
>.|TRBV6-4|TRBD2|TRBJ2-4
TGTGCCAGCAGTCTTACTAGCGGGAGTCCAAACATTCAGTACTTC
CASSLTSGSPNIQYF
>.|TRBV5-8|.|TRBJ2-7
TGTGCCAGCAGCTTGCAGACAGGGAGGGAGCAGTACTTC
CASSLQTGREQYF
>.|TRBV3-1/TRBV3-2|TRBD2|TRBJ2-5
TGTGCCAGCAGCCAGGGCCTAAGCGGGGGGACCCAGTACTTC
CASSQGLSGGTQYF